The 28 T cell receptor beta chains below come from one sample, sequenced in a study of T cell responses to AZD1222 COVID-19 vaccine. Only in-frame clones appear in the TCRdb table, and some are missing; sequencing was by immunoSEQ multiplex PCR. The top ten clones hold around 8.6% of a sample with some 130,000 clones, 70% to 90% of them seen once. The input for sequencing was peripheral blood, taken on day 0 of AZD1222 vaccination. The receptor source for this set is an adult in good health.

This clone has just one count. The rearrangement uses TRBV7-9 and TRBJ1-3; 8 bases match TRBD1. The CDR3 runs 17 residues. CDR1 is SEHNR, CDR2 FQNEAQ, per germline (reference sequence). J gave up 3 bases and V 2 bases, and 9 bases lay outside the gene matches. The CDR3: CASSLLPGQANGNTIYF. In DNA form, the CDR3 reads TGTGCCAGCAGCTTACTCCCGGGACAGGCGAATGGAAACACCATATATTTT.

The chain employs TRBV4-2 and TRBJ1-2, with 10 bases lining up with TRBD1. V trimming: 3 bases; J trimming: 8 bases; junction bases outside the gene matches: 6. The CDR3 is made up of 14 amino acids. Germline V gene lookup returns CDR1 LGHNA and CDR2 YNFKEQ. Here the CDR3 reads CASSQTGQGGGYTF. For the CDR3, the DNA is TGTGCCAGCAGCCAGACTGGACAGGGGGGAGGCTACACCTTC.

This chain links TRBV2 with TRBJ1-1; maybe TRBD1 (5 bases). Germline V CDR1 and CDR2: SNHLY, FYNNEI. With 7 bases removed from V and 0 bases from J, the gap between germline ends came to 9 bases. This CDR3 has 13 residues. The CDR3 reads CASNIQVNTEAFF. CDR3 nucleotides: TGTGCCAGCAATATACAGGTGAACACTGAAGCTTTCTTT. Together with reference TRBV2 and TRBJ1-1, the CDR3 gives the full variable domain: EPEVTQTPSHQVTQMGQEVILRCVPISNHLYFYWYRQILGQKVEFLVSFYNNEISEKSEIFDDQFSVERPDGSNFTLKIRSTKLEDSAMYFCASNIQVNTEAFFGQGTRLTVV.

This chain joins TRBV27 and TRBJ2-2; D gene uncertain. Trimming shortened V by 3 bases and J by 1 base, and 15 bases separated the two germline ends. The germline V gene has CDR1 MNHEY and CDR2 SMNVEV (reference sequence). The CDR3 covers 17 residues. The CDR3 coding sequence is TGTGCCAGCAGTTTGTCAGTGATAGGATTGAACACCGGGGAGCTGTTTTTT. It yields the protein CASSLSVIGLNTGELFF.

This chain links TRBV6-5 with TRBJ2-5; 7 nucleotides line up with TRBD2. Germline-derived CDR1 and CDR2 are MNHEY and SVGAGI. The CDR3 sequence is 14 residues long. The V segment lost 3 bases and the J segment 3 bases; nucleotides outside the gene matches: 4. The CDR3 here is CASSYGLAEETQYF. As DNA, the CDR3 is TGTGCCAGCAGTTATGGGCTAGCGGAAGAGACCCAGTACTTC.

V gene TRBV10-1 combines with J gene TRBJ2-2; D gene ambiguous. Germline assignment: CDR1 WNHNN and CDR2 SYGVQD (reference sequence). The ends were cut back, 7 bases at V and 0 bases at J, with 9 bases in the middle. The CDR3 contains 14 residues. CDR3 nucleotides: TGCGCCAGCACACGAGACCCGAACACCGGGGAGCTGTTTTTT. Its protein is CASTRDPNTGELFF.

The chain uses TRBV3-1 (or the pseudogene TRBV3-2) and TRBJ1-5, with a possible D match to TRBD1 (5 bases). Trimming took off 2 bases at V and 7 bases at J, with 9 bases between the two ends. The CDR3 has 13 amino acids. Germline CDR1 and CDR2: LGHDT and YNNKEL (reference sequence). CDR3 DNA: TGTGCCAGCAGCCAATTTGGGGGACAGCCCCAGCATTTT. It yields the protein CASSQFGGQPQHF.

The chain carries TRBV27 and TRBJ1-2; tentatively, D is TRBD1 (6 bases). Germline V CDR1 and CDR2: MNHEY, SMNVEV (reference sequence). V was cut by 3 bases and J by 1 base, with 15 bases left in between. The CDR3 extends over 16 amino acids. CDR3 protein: CASSFGAGEFNYGYTF. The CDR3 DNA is TGTGCCAGCAGTTTTGGCGCAGGGGAGTTTAACTATGGCTACACCTTC.

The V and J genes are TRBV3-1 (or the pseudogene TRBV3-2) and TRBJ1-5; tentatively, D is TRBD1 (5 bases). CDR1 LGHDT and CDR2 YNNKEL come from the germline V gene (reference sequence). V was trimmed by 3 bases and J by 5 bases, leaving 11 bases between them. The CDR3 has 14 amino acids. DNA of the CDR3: TGTGCCAGCAGCCAGGGGGAAGGGTATCAGCCCCAGCATTTT. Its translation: CASSQGEGYQPQHF.

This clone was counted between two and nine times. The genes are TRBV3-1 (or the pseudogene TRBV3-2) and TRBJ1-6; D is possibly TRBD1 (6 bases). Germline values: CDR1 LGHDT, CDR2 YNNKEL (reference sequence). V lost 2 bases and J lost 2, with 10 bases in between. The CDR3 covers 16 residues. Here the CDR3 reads CASSQTQGAYNSPLHF. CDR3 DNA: TGTGCCAGCAGCCAAACACAGGGAGCCTATAATTCACCCCTCCACTTT.

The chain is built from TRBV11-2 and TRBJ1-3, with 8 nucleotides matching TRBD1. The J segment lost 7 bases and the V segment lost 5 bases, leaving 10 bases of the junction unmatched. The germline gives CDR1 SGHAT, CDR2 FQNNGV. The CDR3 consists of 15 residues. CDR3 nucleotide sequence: TGTGCCAGCAGCCTCGGACAGGGAGGTATGAACACCATATATTTT. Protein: CASSLGQGGMNTIYF. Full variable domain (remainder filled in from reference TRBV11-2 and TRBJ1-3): EAGVAQSPRYKIIEKRQSVAFWCNPISGHATLYWYQQILGQGPKLLIQFQNNGVVDDSQLPKDRFSAERLKGVDSTLKIQPAKLEDSAVYLCASSLGQGGMNTIYFGEGSWLTVV.

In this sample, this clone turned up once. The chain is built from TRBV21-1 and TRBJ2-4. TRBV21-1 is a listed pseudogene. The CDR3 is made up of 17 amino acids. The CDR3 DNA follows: TGTGCCAGCAGCAATCTTGAAGGCGACCTAGCCAAAAACATTCAGTACTTC. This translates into CASSNLEGDLAKNIQYF.

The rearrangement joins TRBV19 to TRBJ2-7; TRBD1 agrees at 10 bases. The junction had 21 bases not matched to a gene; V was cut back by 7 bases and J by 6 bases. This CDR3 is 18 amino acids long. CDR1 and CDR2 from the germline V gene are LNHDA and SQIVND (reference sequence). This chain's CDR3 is CASKTGDRGPSAAAEQYF. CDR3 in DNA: TGTGCCAGTAAGACCGGGGACAGGGGCCCCTCTGCTGCTGCCGAGCAGTACTTC. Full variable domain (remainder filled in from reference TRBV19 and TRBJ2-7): DGGITQSPKYLFRKEGQNVTLSCEQNLNHDAMYWYRQDPGQGLRLIYYSQIVNDFQKGDIAEGYSVSREKKESFPLTVTSAQKNPTAFYLCASKTGDRGPSAAAEQYFGPGTRLTVT.

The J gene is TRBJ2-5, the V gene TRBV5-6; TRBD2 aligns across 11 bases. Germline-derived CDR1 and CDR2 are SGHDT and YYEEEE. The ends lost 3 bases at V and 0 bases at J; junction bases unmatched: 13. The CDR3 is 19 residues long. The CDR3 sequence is CASSSLARLAGLYQETQYF. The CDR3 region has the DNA TGTGCCAGCAGCTCACTAGCCCGACTAGCGGGGCTGTACCAAGAGACCCAGTACTTC.

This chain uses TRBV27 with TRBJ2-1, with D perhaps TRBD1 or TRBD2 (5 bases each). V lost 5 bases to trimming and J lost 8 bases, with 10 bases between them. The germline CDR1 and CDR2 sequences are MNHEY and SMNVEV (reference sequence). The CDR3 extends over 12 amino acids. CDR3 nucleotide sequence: TGTGCCAGCAGTCCGGGACCACATGAGCAGTTCTTC. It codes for CASSPGPHEQFF.

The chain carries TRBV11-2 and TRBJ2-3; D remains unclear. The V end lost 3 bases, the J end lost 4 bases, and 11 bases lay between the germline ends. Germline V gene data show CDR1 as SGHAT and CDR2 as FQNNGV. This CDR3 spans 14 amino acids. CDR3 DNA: TGTGCCAGCAGCTTGATCGGTTTCGCAGATACGCAGTATTTT. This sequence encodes CASSLIGFADTQYF.

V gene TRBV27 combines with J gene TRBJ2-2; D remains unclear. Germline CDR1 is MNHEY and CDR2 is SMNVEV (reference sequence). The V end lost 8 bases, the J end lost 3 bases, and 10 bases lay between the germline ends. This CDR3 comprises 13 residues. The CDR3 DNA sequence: TGTGCCAGCGGAAGGTGGGACACCGGGGAGCTGTTTTTT. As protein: CASGRWDTGELFF.

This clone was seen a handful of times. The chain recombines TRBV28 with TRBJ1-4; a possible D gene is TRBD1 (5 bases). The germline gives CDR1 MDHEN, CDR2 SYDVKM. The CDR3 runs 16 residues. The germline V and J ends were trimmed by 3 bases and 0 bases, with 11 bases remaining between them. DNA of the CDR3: TGTGCCAGCAGTTTTTGGGACCTAGCAACTAATGAAAAACTGTTTTTT. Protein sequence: CASSFWDLATNEKLFF.

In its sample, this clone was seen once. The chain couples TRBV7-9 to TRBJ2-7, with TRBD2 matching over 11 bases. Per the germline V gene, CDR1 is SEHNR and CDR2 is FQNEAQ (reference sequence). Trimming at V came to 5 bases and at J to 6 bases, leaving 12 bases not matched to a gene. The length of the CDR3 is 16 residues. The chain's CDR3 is CASSPGLAGLPGEQYF. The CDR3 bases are TGTGCCAGCAGCCCCGGACTAGCGGGCCTACCGGGCGAGCAGTACTTC.

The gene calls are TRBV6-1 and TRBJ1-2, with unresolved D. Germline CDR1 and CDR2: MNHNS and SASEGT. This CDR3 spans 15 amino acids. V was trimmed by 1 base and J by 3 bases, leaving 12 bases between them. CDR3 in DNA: TGTGCCAGCAGTGAAGATGTCCCCCTCCACTATGGCTACACCTTC. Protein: CASSEDVPLHYGYTF.

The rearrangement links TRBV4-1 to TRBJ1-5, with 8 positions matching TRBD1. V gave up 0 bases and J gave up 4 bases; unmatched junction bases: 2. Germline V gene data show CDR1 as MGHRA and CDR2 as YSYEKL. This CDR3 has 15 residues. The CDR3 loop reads CASSQDGQGNQPQHF. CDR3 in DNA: TGCGCCAGCAGCCAAGACGGACAGGGTAATCAGCCCCAGCATTTT.

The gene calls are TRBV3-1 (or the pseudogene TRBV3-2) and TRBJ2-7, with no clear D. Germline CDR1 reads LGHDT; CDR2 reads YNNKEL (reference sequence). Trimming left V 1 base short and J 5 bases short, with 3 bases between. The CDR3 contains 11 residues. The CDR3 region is CASSQAHEQYF. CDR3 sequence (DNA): TGTGCCAGCAGCCAAGCCCACGAGCAGTACTTC.

The CDR3 sequence is CASSLGQGAIYGYTF. CDR3 nucleotide sequence: TGCGCCAGCAGCTTGGGACAGGGGGCGATCTATGGCTACACCTTC. V usage is TRBV5-1 and J usage is TRBJ1-2; 10 bases match TRBD1. CDR3 length equals 15 residues. Germline CDR1 reads SGHRS; CDR2 reads YFSETQ. After removal of 0 bases from V and 4 bases from J, the junction contained 3 bases not matched to a gene.

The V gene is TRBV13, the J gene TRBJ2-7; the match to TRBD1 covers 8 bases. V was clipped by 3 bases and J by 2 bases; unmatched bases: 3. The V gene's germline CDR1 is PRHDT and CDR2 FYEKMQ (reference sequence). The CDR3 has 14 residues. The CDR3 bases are TGTGCCAGCAGCTTGAGACAGGGGACCTACGAGCAGTACTTC. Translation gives CASSLRQGTYEQYF.

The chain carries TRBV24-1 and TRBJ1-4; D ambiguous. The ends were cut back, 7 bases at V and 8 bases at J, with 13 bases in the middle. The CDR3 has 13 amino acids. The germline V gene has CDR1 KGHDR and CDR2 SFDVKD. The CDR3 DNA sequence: TGTGCCACCAGGTCGTCCGGATCGGAAAAACTGTTTTTT. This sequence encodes CATRSSGSEKLFF.

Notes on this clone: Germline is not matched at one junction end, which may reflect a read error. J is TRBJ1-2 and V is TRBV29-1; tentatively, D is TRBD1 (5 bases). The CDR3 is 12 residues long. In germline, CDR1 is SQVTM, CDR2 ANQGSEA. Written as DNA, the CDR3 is TGCAGCGTTGAAGATGGGGAGACAGCCGCCGATTTC. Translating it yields CSVEDGETAADF.

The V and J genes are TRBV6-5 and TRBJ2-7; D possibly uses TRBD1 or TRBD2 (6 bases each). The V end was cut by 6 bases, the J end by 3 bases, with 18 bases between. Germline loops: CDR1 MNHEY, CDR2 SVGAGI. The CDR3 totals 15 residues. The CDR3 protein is CASSRGRADYYEQYF. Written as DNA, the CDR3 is TGTGCCAGCAGCCGGGGGCGGGCGGATTACTACGAGCAGTACTTC.

The CDR3 DNA is TGTGCCACCAGCAGAGATACGGGGGCTCGGGAGACCCAGTACTTC. This translates into CATSRDTGARETQYF. This chain uses TRBV15 with TRBJ2-5; the D gene could be TRBD1 or TRBD2 (6 bases each). V dropped 0 bases and J dropped 5 bases, with 13 bases sitting between them. Germline CDR1 is LNHNV and CDR2 is YYDKDF (reference sequence). The CDR3 spans 15 residues.